The 8 T cell receptor beta chains below all came from one sample that was sequenced in a study of T cells after yellow fever vaccination (dated by TCRdb to the late 2010s). The method was 5' RACE. Sequencing instrument: Illumina HiSeq 2500. TCRdb reprocessed the public reads (quality trimming at Q25 with fastp, clone calling with MiXCR) and kept in-frame beta chains. Each entry is one CDR3 protein sequence, shown with its most common DNA and genes. The sample profile shows about 360,000 distinct CDR3 sequences; around 6.5% of them were found once. Of the sample, approximately 16% falls within the top ten clones. This specimen's treatment or condition label, per the study, means: live attenuated yellow fever vaccine strain. Sequencing used PBMCs, obtained 5 days after the yellow fever booster vaccination. These receptors came from a man aged 25-40 years who received the YFV17D yellow fever vaccine.

The chain recombines TRBV7-6 with TRBJ2-7; 13 nucleotides line up with TRBD2. CDR3 length: 16 residues. Per the germline V gene, CDR1 is SGHVS and CDR2 is FNYEAQ. J was trimmed by 2 bases and V by 0 bases; bases with no gene match: 1. This CDR3 reads CASSLAGLAGAYEQYF. The CDR3 DNA is TGTGCCAGCAGCTTAGCCGGACTAGCGGGAGCCTACGAGCAGTACTTC.

This clonotype came up a few times. V gene TRBV7-9 combines with J gene TRBJ2-2, with D unclear. The germline V gene has CDR1 SEHNR and CDR2 FQNEAQ (reference sequence). Trimming stripped 2 bases from V and 6 bases from J, with 10 bases between. CDR3 length equals 14 residues. CDR3 residues: CASSLQNGPGELFF. CDR3 DNA sequence: TGTGCCAGCAGCTTACAAAACGGGCCCGGGGAGCTGTTTTTT.

This chain links TRBV7-6 with TRBJ2-1; 8 bases align to TRBD2. Germline V lookup: CDR1 SGHVS, CDR2 FNYEAQ. This CDR3 has 16 residues. V lost 5 bases to trimming and J lost 7 bases; unmatched junction nucleotides: 13. The CDR3 is CASSLEIGTSTNEQFF. The CDR3 DNA follows: TGTGCCAGCAGCCTCGAAATCGGGACTAGTACTAATGAGCAGTTCTTC.

J is TRBJ1-3 and V is TRBV12-3 or TRBV12-4, with D perhaps matching TRBD1 (6 bases). The V end lost 5 bases, the J end lost 0 bases, and 17 bases lay between the germline ends. CDR3 length: 17 residues. The CDR3 DNA sequence: TGTGCCAGCAGTATATCCCTGACAGGATACTCTGGAAACACCATATATTTT. Its translation: CASSISLTGYSGNTIYF.

This chain connects TRBV19 to TRBJ2-1; 7 bases align to TRBD2. Germline CDR1 and CDR2: LNHDA and SQIVND (reference sequence). The CDR3 contains 13 residues. V lost 1 base, J lost 9 bases, and 3 bases stayed unmatched. CDR3 amino acids: CASSIAGGVEQFF. For the CDR3, the DNA is TGTGCCAGTAGTATAGCGGGAGGAGTTGAGCAGTTCTTC.

Only a few counts were recorded for this clonotype. The chain links TRBV24-1 to TRBJ2-5; 11 bases line up with TRBD1. Trimming took 9 bases from V and 4 from J; bases not matched to a gene: 3. CDR3 length: 13 amino acids. Germline CDR1 and CDR2: KGHDR and SFDVKD. CDR3 in DNA: TGTGCCACCGGACAGGGGGCAGGAGAGACCCAGTACTTC. Translated, it gives CATGQGAGETQYF.

The sample holds a few counts of this clonotype. This chain connects TRBV20-1 to TRBJ1-2; D not certain. The CDR3 is made up of 12 amino acids. Germline V gene data show CDR1 as DFQATT and CDR2 as SNEGSKA (reference sequence). Trimming left V 0 bases short and J 3 bases short, with 5 bases between. The CDR3 protein is CSAREAYYGYTF. The CDR3 nucleotides are TGCAGTGCTAGAGAGGCATACTATGGCTACACCTTC.

This clonotype was observed many times. The chain carries TRBV3-1 and TRBJ2-1; D could derive from TRBD1 or TRBD2 (5 bases each). V was cut by 6 bases and J by 12 bases, with 15 bases left in between. This CDR3 region has 12 residues. Germline CDR1 LGHDT, CDR2 YNNKEL (reference sequence). DNA of the CDR3: TGTGCCAGCAGTCGCCTGGGGACGGGGCAGTTCTTC. Protein product: CASSRLGTGQFF.